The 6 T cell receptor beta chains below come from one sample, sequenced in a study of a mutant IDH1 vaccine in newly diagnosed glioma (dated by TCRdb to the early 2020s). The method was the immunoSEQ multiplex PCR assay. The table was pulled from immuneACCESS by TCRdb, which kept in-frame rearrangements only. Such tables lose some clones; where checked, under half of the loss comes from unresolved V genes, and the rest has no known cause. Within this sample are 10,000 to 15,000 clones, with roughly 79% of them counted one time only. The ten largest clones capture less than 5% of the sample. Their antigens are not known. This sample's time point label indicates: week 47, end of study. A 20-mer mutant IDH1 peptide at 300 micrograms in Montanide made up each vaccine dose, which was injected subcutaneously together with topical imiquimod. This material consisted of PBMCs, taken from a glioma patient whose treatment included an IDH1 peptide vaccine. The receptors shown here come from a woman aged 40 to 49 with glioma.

DNA of the CDR3: TGTGCCATCAGATCGGACAGGGGAAACCAGCCCCAGCATTTT. It encodes CAIRSDRGNQPQHF. The chain combines TRBV10-3 with TRBJ1-5; TRBD1 matches at 9 bases. The CDR3 extends over 14 amino acids. Looked up from germline, CDR1 is ENHRY and CDR2 is SYGVKD. The junction had 7 bases not matched to a gene; V was cut back by 6 bases and J by 7 bases.

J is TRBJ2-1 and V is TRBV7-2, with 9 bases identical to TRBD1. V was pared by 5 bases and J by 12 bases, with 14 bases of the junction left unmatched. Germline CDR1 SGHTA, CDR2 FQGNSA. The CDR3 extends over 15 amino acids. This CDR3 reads CASSLTGGDLRPQFF. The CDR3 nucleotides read TGTGCCAGCAGCCTGACAGGGGGGGACCTGAGACCGCAGTTCTTC. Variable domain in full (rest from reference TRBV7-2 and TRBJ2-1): GAGVSQSPSNKVTEKGKDVELRCDPISGHTALYWYRQSLGQGLEFLIYFQGNSAPDKSGLPSDRFSAERTGGSVSTLTIQRTQQEDSAVYLCASSLTGGDLRPQFFGPGTRLTVL.

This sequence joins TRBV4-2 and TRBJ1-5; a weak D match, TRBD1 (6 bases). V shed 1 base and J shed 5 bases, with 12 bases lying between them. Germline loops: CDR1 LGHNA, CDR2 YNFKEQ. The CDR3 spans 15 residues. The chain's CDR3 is CASSQAGGPDQPQHF. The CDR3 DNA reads TGTGCCAGCAGCCAAGCCGGGGGCCCAGATCAGCCCCAGCATTTT.

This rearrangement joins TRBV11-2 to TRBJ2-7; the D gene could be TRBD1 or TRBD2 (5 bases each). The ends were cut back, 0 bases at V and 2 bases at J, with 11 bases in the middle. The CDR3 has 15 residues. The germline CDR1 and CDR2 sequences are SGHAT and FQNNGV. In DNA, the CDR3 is TGTGCCAGCAGCTTAGATTTGGGACCTGCCTACGAGCAGTACTTC. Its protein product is CASSLDLGPAYEQYF.

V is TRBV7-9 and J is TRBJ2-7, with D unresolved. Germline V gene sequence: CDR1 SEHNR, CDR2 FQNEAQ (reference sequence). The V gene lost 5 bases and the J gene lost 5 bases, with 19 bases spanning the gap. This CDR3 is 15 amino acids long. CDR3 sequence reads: CASSHWVKSPHEQYF. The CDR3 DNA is TGTGCCAGCAGCCATTGGGTTAAGTCTCCTCACGAGCAGTACTTC.

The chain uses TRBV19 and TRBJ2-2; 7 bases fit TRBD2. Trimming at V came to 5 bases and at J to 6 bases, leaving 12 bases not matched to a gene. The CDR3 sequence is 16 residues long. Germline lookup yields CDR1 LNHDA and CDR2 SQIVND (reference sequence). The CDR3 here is CASSPQAGLSSGELFF. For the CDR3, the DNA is TGTGCCAGTAGTCCTCAAGCGGGACTATCATCCGGGGAGCTGTTTTTT.